In this sample, the clone carrying this T cell receptor (beta chain) turned up a few times. The target antigen is unknown. The record originates from a study of early T cells in non-severe SARS-CoV-2 infection. Study context: Sequenced material consisted of bulk RNA (from unsorted whole blood), and chains were unpaired. General study points: Sequences matched to VDJdb favored anti-spike CD8 responses, while private and CD4 specificities were missed.

TCRdb redid the calling of the 5' RACE reads with MiXCR, one entry per CDR3 protein. The sample lists over 70,000 distinct CDR3 sequences, about an eighth occurring once. V dropped 6 bases and J dropped 4 bases, with 13 bases sitting between them. CDR1 is WNHNN, CDR2 SYGVQD, per germline (reference sequence). The CDR3 consists of 13 residues. Material: whole blood. The genes are TRBV10-1 and TRBJ2-7; D is unresolved. This receptor was identified in an adult who was a healthcare worker with PCR-confirmed SARS-CoV-2 infection or an uninfected control (not recorded which). The CDR3 here is CASSPSLGYEQYF. As DNA, the CDR3 is TGCGCCAGCAGCCCCAGTCTCGGGTACGAGCAGTACTTC.